This is a list of T cell receptor beta chains from one sample in a study of blood T cell repertoires in COVID-19. TCRdb's copy holds only in-frame clones and misses some; the assay was immunoSEQ multiplex PCR. This table has approximately 300,000 clones, 88% appearing once. Material for sequencing was peripheral blood. The receptors were sampled from a woman aged 25-40 years with COVID-19, enrolled during active disease. The CDR3 runs from the conserved cysteine through the conserved F or W. The D gene is left open where the match is weak. The size of a clone is reported for some rows only, either as once, few or many, or as a class for expanded clones.

j_gene,abundance,d_gene,v_gene,CDR3aa,CDR3nt
TRBJ1-4,once,TRBD1,TRBV27,CASRQPGQGAGKLFF,TGTGCCAGCAGGCAACCGGGACAGGGGGCAGGAAAACTGTTTTTT
TRBJ2-3,.,TRBD1,TRBV7-9,CASSLTRTGGFLDTQYF,TGTGCCAGCAGCTTGACCCGGACAGGGGGCTTTTTAGATACGCAGTATTTT
TRBJ2-5,.,TRBD2,TRBV11-2,CASTKRLAGGLRTQYF,TGTGCCAGCACAAAAAGACTAGCGGGAGGTTTACGTACCCAGTACTTC
TRBJ2-7,.,.,TRBV6-5,CASRPTSLLYEQYF,TGTGCCAGCAGGCCGACTAGTTTACTCTACGAGCAGTACTTC
TRBJ2-7,.,.,TRBV9,CASSVGDSSYYEQYF,TGTGCCAGCAGCGTAGGAGACAGCAGCTACTACGAGCAGTACTTC
TRBJ1-5,once,.,TRBV2,CASRYRDIQPQHF,TGTGCCAGCAGATACAGGGACATACAGCCCCAGCATTTT
TRBJ1-2,.,.,TRBV5-4,CASSLWGVNYGYTF,TGTGCCAGCAGCTTGTGGGGGGTTAACTATGGCTACACCTTC
TRBJ2-4,.,.,TRBV7-2,CASSFPIGSRRKNIQYF,TGTGCCAGCAGCTTTCCCATAGGGTCGAGGAGGAAAAACATTCAGTACTTC
TRBJ2-1,.,.,TRBV25-1,CASSEPSGGTDNEQFF,TGTGCCAGCAGTGAGCCGTCGGGAGGGACAGACAATGAGCAGTTCTTC
TRBJ1-5,.,.,TRBV10-1,CASSPVGVSNQPQHF,TGCGCCAGCAGCCCGGTGGGCGTTAGCAATCAGCCCCAGCATTTT
TRBJ2-7,.,.,TRBV28,CASSLSPTYEQYF,TGTGCCAGCAGTTTATCCCCCACCTACGAGCAGTACTTC
TRBJ1-6,.,TRBD1,TRBV28,CASRKTGGFNSPLHF,TGTGCCAGCAGAAAAACAGGGGGGTTTAATTCACCCCTCCACTTT
TRBJ2-5,.,TRBD1,TRBV5-1,CASSLVAGGIQETQYF,TGCGCCAGCAGCTTGGTAGCAGGGGGCATTCAAGAGACCCAGTACTTC
TRBJ1-2,.,TRBD1,TRBV5-1,CASSQGALYGYTF,TGCGCCAGCAGCCAGGGGGCCCTCTATGGCTACACCTTC
TRBJ2-7,.,TRBD2,TRBV6-1,CASRKLAGETYEQYF,TGTGCCAGCAGGAAGCTAGCGGGGGAAACCTACGAGCAGTACTTC
TRBJ2-7,.,TRBD2,TRBV5-1,CASSQGLAGGYEQYF,TGCGCCAGCAGCCAGGGACTAGCGGGGGGGTACGAGCAGTACTTC
TRBJ2-3,once,.,TRBV24-1,CATAAGAGTDTQYF,TGTGCCACCGCAGCAGGGGCTGGCACAGATACGCAGTATTTT
TRBJ1-2,.,.,TRBV4-2,CASSQDMGSTYGYTF,TGTGCCAGCAGCCAAGATATGGGCAGCACCTATGGCTACACCTTC
TRBJ1-5,few,.,TRBV7-8,CASSLGGLRNQPQHF,TGTGCCAGCAGCTTAGGGGGACTCCGCAATCAGCCCCAGCATTTT
TRBJ1-4,.,.,TRBV4-1,CASSTRHLLFF,TGCGCCAGCAGCACCCGACATTTACTGTTTTTT
TRBJ2-2,.,TRBD2,TRBV14,CASSLSGVNTGELFF,TGTGCCAGCAGCCTTAGCGGGGTAAACACCGGGGAGCTGTTTTTT
TRBJ1-6,.,.,TRBV9,CASSFSPGFESPLHF,TGTGCCAGCAGCTTTAGTCCGGGTTTTGAGTCACCCCTCCACTTT
TRBJ1-1,once,TRBD1,TRBV28,CASRLETGRKSEAFF,TGTGCCAGCAGATTAGAGACAGGGAGAAAATCTGAAGCTTTCTTT
TRBJ1-5,.,TRBD1,TRBV28,CASSSTGQPHQPQHF,TGTGCCAGCAGTTCCACGGGACAGCCCCATCAGCCCCAGCATTTT
TRBJ1-3,.,TRBD1,TRBV2,CASSPTGGTGNTIYF,TGTGCCAGCAGTCCTACAGGGGGCACAGGAAACACCATATATTTT
TRBJ2-7,.,.,TRBV4-1,CASSPRGGPYEQYF,TGCGCCAGCAGCCCTCGCGGGGGCCCCTACGAGCAGTACTTC
TRBJ2-7,.,TRBD1,TRBV2,CASSEVQGGYEQYF,TGTGCCAGCAGTGAGGTACAGGGGGGCTACGAGCAGTACTTC
TRBJ2-7,.,.,TRBV6-5,CASSYKGGYEQYF,TGTGCCAGCAGTTACAAGGGAGGCTACGAGCAGTACTTC
TRBJ1-1,.,.,TRBV7-9,CASSKRDTMNTEAFF,TGTGCCAGCAGCAAGAGAGATACGATGAACACTGAAGCTTTCTTT
TRBJ2-7,once,TRBD1,TRBV2,CASSGDSYEQYF,TGTGCCAGCAGTGGGGACAGCTACGAGCAGTACTTC
TRBJ1-2,.,TRBD1,TRBV9,CASSATGNYGYTF,TGTGCCAGCAGCGCGACAGGGAACTATGGCTACACCTTC
TRBJ1-1,.,.,TRBV10-3,CAIRDGGNTEAFF,TGTGCCATCAGGGACGGGGGGAACACTGAAGCTTTCTTT
TRBJ2-5,.,.,TRBV5-4,CASSVQGSTQYF,TGTGCCAGCAGCGTGCAGGGATCGACCCAGTACTTC